This T cell receptor (beta chain) was recovered during a study of T cell responses to AZD1222 COVID-19 vaccine. The CDR3 sequence is 15 residues long. Between the trimmed V and J ends, which lost 2 bases and 1 base, there was a span of 11 bases. CDR1 MNHEY and CDR2 SVGAGI come from the germline V gene. The study's findings and limits: Spike-wide coverage was observed for vaccine-associated CD4 TCRs, with dominant responses at 160-218 and 743-854.

Comment on this clone: Antigen: not known.

Sequencing was performed with immunoSEQ multiplex PCR; in TCRdb, only in-frame clones are kept and a portion is missing. The profile shows about 73,000 clones, approximately 89% of them singletons. V is TRBV6-5 and J is TRBJ1-1; possible D gene TRBD1, 5 bases. The sample was peripheral blood, taken 28 days after the second AZD1222 dose. The TCR originated in an adult who received the AZD1222 COVID-19 vaccine. The CDR3 protein is CASSYGGPGNTEAFF. In DNA, the CDR3 is TGTGCCAGCAGTTACGGGGGTCCAGGGAACACTGAAGCTTTCTTT.